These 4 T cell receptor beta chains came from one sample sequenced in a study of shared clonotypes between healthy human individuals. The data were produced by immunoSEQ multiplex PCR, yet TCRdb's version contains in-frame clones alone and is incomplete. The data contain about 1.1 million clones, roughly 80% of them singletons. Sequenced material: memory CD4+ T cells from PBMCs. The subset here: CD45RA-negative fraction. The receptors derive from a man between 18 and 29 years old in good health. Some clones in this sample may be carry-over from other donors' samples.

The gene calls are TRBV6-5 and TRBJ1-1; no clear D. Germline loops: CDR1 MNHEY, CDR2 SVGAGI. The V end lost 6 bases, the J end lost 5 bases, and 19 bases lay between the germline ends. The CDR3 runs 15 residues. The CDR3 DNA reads TGTGCCAGCAGCTCCCGGAACGGTGGATTTACTGAAGCTTTCTTT. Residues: CASSSRNGGFTEAFF.

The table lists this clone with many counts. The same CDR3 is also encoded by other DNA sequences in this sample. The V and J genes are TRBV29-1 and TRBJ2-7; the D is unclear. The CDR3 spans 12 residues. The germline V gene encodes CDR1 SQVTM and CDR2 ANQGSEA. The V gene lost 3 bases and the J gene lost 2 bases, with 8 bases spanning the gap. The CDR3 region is CSVEVSTYEQYF. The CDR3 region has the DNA TGCAGCGTTGAGGTCAGTACCTACGAGCAGTACTTC.

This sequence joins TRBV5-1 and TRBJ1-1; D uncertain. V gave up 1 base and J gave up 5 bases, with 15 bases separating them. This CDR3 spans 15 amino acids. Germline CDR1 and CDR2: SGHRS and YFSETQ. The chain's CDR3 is CASSLTDPTRTEAFF. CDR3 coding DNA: TGCGCCAGCAGCTTGACAGATCCGACGAGGACTGAAGCTTTCTTT.

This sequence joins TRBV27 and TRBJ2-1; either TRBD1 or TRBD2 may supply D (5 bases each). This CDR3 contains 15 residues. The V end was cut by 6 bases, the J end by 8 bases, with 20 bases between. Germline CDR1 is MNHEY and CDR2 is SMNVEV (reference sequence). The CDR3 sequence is CASRRGNPNFDEQFF. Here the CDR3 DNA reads TGTGCCAGCAGGAGGGGCAATCCAAACTTCGATGAGCAGTTCTTC.